This T cell receptor (beta chain) appears in the sequencing data of a study of regulatory T cells in long-lasting Graves disease. Study information: Patients newly diagnosed with Graves' had been on antithyroid drugs for under 3 months. General observations from the study: With persistent disease, TRBV28, TRBJ1-2 and TRBJ2-5 were the favored segments.

Time point given: newly diagnosed GD, antithyroid drugs for less than 3 months. From RNA extracted from PBMCs, the TCR library was made. The CDR3 totals 15 residues. Germline V CDR1 and CDR2: SNHLY, FYNNEI. The V gene lost 11 bases and the J gene lost 5 bases, with 24 bases spanning the gap. There are a few counts of this clonotype. Its antigen is as yet unknown. Construction of TCR beta libraries relied on iRepertoire HTBI primers and on Arm-PCR targeting CDR3 regions. In TCRdb, the multiplex PCR reads were re-called with MiXCR into one record per CDR3 protein. The sample consists of roughly 560,000 distinct CDR3 sequences, 16% of them appearing once. These sequences were also reported in another study, on T cells in Graves' hyperthyroidism and ophthalmopathy.

Material: peripheral blood mononuclear cells (PBMCs), obtained at new diagnosis, from a patient treated with antithyroid drugs. The receptor was derived from a woman aged 40-65 years with Graves disease. V gene TRBV2 combines with J gene TRBJ1-1; the D gene is possibly TRBD1 (5 bases). CDR3 protein: CAGGHLGQGGTEAFF. The DNA of the CDR3 is TGTGCCGGCGGGCATTTAGGCCAGGGAGGTACTGAAGCTTTCTTT.